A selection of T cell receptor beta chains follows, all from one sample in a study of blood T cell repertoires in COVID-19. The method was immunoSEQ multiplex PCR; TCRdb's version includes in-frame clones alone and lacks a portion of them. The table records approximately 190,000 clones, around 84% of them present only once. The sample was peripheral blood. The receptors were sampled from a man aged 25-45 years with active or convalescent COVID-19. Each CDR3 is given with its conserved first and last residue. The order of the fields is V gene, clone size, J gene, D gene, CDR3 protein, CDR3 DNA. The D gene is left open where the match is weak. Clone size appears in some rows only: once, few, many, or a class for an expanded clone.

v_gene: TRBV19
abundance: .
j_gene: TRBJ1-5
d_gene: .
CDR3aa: CASSITGSGNQPQHF
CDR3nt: TGTGCCAGTAGTATAACAGGGAGCGGCAATCAGCCCCAGCATTTT

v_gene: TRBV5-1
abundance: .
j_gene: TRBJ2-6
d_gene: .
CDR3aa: CASSFQGANVLTF
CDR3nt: TGCGCCAGCAGCTTCCAGGGGGCCAACGTCCTGACTTTC

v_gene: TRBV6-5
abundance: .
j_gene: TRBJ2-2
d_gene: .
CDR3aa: CASSPARANTGELFF
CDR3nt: TGTGCCAGCAGCCCCGCCCGGGCGAACACCGGGGAGCTGTTTTTT

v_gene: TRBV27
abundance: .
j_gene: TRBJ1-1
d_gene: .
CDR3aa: CASRAGNTEAFF
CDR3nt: TGTGCCAGCAGGGCGGGGAACACTGAAGCTTTCTTT

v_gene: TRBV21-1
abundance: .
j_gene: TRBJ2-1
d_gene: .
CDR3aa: CASSKGTGGRYNEQFF
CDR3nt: TGTGCCAGCAGCAAAGGGACAGGGGGAAGGTACAATGAGCAGTTCTTC

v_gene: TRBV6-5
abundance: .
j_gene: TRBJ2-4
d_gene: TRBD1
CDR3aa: CASIQQGGENIQYF
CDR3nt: TGTGCCAGCATTCAACAGGGGGGAGAAAACATTCAGTACTTC

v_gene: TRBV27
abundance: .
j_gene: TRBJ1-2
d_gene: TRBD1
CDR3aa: CASSFNGEDRANYGYTF
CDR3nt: TGTGCCAGCAGTTTTAACGGAGAGGACAGGGCGAACTATGGCTACACCTTC

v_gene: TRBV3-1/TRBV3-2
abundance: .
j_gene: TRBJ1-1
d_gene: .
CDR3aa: CASSQDRVVAGMGTEAFF
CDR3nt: TGTGCCAGCAGCCAAGATAGAGTCGTTGCAGGGATGGGAACTGAAGCTTTCTTT

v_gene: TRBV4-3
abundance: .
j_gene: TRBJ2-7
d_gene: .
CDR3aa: CASSQDNFGAGYEQYF
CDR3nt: TGCGCCAGCAGCCAAGATAACTTTGGGGCCGGCTACGAGCAGTACTTC

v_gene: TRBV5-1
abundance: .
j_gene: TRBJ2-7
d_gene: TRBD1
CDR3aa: CASSWTGGTLYEQYF
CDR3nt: TGCGCCAGCAGCTGGACAGGGGGAACCCTCTACGAGCAGTACTTC

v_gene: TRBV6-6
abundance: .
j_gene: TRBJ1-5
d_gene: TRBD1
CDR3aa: CASSRTGVDQPQHF
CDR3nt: TGTGCCAGCAGCCGGACAGGGGTGGATCAGCCCCAGCATTTT

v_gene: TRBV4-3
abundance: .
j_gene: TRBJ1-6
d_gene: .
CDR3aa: CASSQTAKGSPLHF
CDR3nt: TGCGCCAGCAGCCAAACAGCAAAAGGTTCACCCCTCCACTTT

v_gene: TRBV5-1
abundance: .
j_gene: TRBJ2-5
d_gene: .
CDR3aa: CASSPAGQQKETQYF
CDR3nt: TGCGCCAGCAGCCCGGCGGGACAGCAAAAAGAGACCCAGTACTTC

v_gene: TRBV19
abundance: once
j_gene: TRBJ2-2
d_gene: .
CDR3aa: CASSIGYLSNTGELFF
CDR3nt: TGTGCCAGTAGTATCGGGTACCTATCGAACACCGGGGAGCTGTTTTTT

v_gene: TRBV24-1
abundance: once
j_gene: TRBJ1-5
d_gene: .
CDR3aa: CATSDSPSNQPQHF
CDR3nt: TGTGCCACCAGTGACTCCCCTAGCAATCAGCCCCAGCATTTT

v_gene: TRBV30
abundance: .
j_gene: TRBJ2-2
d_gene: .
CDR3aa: CAWSPSPEGAGELFF
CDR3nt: TGTGCCTGGAGTCCGAGCCCGGAAGGGGCCGGGGAGCTGTTTTTT

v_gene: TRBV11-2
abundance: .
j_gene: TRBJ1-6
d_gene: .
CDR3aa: CASSSPGNSPLHF
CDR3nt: TGTGCCAGCAGCTCCCCGGGTAATTCACCCCTCCACTTT

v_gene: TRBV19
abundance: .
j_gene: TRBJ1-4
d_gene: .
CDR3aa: CASRPTGRATNEKLFF
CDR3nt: TGTGCCAGTAGGCCAACAGGGAGAGCAACTAATGAAAAACTGTTTTTT

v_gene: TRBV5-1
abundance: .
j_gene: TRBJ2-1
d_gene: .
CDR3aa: CASSLDAGSYNEQFF
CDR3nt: TGCGCCAGCAGCTTAGATGCTGGCAGTTACAATGAGCAGTTCTTC

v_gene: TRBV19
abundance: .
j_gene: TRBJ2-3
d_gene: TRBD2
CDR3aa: CASSIGTQGTSGGSTDTQYF
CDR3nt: TGTGCCAGTAGTATAGGAACCCAGGGGACTAGCGGGGGGTCCACAGATACGCAGTATTTT